Included here is one TCR beta chain sequence, with context. Profiling relied on immunoSEQ multiplex PCR, and the TCRdb table lists in-frame clones only, not all of them. The sample holds approximately 16,000 clones, 84% seen once. This specimen comes from a study of PD-1 blockade in mismatch repair-deficient tumors. From germline, CDR1 is MGHDK and CDR2 SYGVNS. The CDR3 consists of 15 residues. V shed 0 bases and J shed 4 bases, with 10 bases lying between them. The TCR-sequenced patients were a few responders to pembrolizumab. The chain couples TRBV25-1 to TRBJ1-3; the D gene is possibly TRBD1 (5 bases). This sequence originates from an adult with mismatch repair-deficient cancer. The starting material was PBMCs, obtained before pembrolizumab treatment. The CDR3 region has the DNA TGTGCCAGCAGTGAATATGCAGGGCCAGGAAACACCATATATTTT. This translates into CASSEYAGPGNTIYF.